This T cell receptor beta chain comes out of a study of neoadjuvant anti-PD-1 for oral cavity cancer. Blood libraries mostly used roughly 500 ng genomic DNA, six replicates each. Sequencing was performed with immunoSEQ multiplex PCR; in TCRdb, only in-frame clones are kept and a portion is missing. The profile shows about 8,000 clones, about three quarters of them singletons. Trimming removed 2 bases at V and 3 bases at J, with 14 bases between. Germline assignment: CDR1 SNHLY and CDR2 FYNNEI. CDR3 size: 15 residues. Time point of the sample: after neoadjuvant nivolumab, at surgical resection. These newly diagnosed stage II-IVA oral cavity squamous cell carcinoma patients had no prior systemic or radiation treatment.

This sequence joins TRBV2 and TRBJ2-7; D perhaps matches TRBD1 (5 bases). The TCR comes from a person aged 40-85 years with oral cavity squamous cell carcinoma. The sample here was PBMCs, taken after nivolumab (anti-PD-1) treatment. For the CDR3, the DNA is TGTGCCAGCAGTGAATTGGTAGGGGCCGACTACGAGCAGTACTTC. Translated: CASSELVGADYEQYF.